This T cell receptor beta chain derives from a study of CD8 T cells in Susac syndrome. About the study: Blood was drawn from Susac syndrome patients while they were therapy-naive, on corticosteroids, or on intravenous immunoglobulin alone.

The authors reverse transcribed roughly 0.5 to 1 ug RNA with random hexamers. The amplification used immunoSEQ multiplex PCR on TCR beta CDR3; it spanned 54 Vbeta and 13 Jbeta. TCRdb called the immunoSEQ multiplex PCR reads again in MiXCR, with one record for every CDR3 protein. The sample lists fewer than 85,000 distinct CDR3 sequences, roughly 94% occurring once. V shed 0 bases and J shed 6 bases, with 4 bases lying between them. The germline gives CDR1 MGHRA, CDR2 YSYEKL. The CDR3 is 12 amino acids. The receptor was derived from a human donor with Susac syndrome. V gene TRBV4-1 combines with J gene TRBJ2-3; no firm D call. Material for sequencing was CD8+ T cells from PBMCs. CDR3: CASSQDGDTQYF. The CDR3 bases are TGCGCCAGCAGCCAAGATGGGGATACGCAGTATTTT.